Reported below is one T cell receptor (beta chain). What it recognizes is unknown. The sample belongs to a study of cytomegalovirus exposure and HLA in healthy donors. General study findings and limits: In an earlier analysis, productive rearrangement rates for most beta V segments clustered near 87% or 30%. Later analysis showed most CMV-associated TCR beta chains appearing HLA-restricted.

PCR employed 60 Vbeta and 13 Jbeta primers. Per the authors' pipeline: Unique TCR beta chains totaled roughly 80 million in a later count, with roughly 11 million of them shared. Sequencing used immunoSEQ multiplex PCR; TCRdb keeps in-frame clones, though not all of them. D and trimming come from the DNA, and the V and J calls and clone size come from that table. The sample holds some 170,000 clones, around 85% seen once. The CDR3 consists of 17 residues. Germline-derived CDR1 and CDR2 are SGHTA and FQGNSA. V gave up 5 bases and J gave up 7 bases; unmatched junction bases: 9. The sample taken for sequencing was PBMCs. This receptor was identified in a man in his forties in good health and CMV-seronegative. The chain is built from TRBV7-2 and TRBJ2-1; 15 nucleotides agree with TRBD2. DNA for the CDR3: TGTGCCAGCAGCCGATCCCGGACTAGCGGGGGGGCTAATGAGCAGTTCTTC. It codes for CASSRSRTSGGANEQFF.